The 32 T cell receptor beta chains presented below share a single source sample, sequenced in a study of cytomegalovirus exposure and HLA in healthy donors. Use of 60 Vbeta and 13 Jbeta primers characterized the PCR. The data were produced by immunoSEQ multiplex PCR, yet TCRdb's version contains in-frame clones alone and is incomplete. The sample gives some 160,000 clones, approximately 82% of which show up once; under 1.5% is in the top ten. The source material was PBMCs. These receptors originate from a male donor in good health and CMV-seronegative.

This chain uses TRBV5-1 with TRBJ1-1; 10 positions match TRBD1. With V trimmed by 4 bases and J by 3 bases, 18 bases remained unmatched. The CDR3 runs to 19 residues. Germline V gene sequence: CDR1 SGHRS, CDR2 YFSETQ. This CDR3 reads CASSPDRGPPRRGDTEAFF. For the CDR3, the DNA is TGCGCCAGCAGCCCCGACAGGGGGCCGCCTAGACGGGGGGACACTGAAGCTTTCTTT.

The DNA of the CDR3 is TGTGCCAGCAGCGCCGGGACAGCTAATTCACCCCTCCACTTT. Translated, it gives CASSAGTANSPLHF. This sequence joins TRBV9 and TRBJ1-6; 7 nucleotides agree with TRBD1. This CDR3 is 14 amino acids long. V was pared by 3 bases and J by 6 bases, with 3 bases of the junction left unmatched. Per germline, CDR1 SGDLS and CDR2 YYNGEE.

As regards this clone: At one boundary the junction diverges from the germline segment, which might be a read error. The chain has TRBV11-2 and TRBJ2-7; 9 bases match TRBD2. The CDR3 spans 12 residues. CDR1 SGHAT and CDR2 FQNNGV come from the germline V gene. CDR3 residues: CASSSSGTSRYF. In DNA, the CDR3 is TGTGCCAGCAGCTCCTCCGGGACTAGCCGGTATTTC.

The genes are TRBV6-5 and TRBJ2-7; 7 bases are a match to TRBD1. The CDR3 extends over 14 amino acids. Trimming at V came to 5 bases and at J to 1 base, leaving 5 bases not matched to a gene. Germline V lookup: CDR1 MNHEY, CDR2 SVGAGI. CDR3 residues: CASSGTVFSYEQYF. CDR3 bases: TGTGCCAGCAGTGGGACAGTCTTTTCCTACGAGCAGTACTTC.

The V and J genes are TRBV9 and TRBJ2-5; maybe TRBD1 (6 bases). This CDR3 comprises 15 residues. CDR1 and CDR2 from the germline V gene are SGDLS and YYNGEE. Deletions cut 2 bases from V and 4 bases from J, with 15 bases between. The CDR3 here is CASSVRGLPGETQYF. The CDR3 region has the DNA TGTGCCAGCAGCGTCAGGGGTCTCCCGGGAGAGACCCAGTACTTC.

The sample holds a few counts of this clone. The V and J genes are TRBV28 and TRBJ1-2, with D possibly matching TRBD1 (5 bases). The V end was cut by 5 bases, the J end by 4 bases, with 8 bases between. The germline V gene encodes CDR1 MDHEN and CDR2 SYDVKM. The CDR3 is 12 residues long. The CDR3 spells CASSPQGYGYTF. Here the CDR3 DNA reads TGTGCCAGCAGTCCCCAGGGCTATGGCTACACCTTC.

The V gene is TRBV7-2, the J gene TRBJ1-2; D is undetermined. The germline CDR1 and CDR2 sequences are SGHTA and FQGNSA. The CDR3 covers 16 residues. V lost 1 base and J 4 bases, leaving 16 bases between the germline ends. CDR3 residues: CASSLVETQASYGYTF. CDR3 nucleotide sequence: TGTGCCAGCAGCTTAGTAGAGACCCAAGCGAGCTATGGCTACACCTTC. The full variable domain, in which reference TRBV7-2 and TRBJ1-2 provide the parts outside the CDR3, is GAGVSQSPSNKVTEKGKDVELRCDPISGHTALYWYRQSLGQGLEFLIYFQGNSAPDKSGLPSDRFSAERTGGSVSTLTIQRTQQEDSAVYLCASSLVETQASYGYTFGSGTRLTVV.

CDR3 in amino acids: CASSPDRGAYGYTF. DNA of the CDR3: TGTGCCAGCAGCCCGGACAGAGGAGCCTATGGCTACACCTTC. V is TRBV14 and J is TRBJ1-2, with D maybe TRBD1 (6 bases). The V end was cut by 4 bases, the J end by 4 bases, with 13 bases between. The CDR3 has 14 amino acids. CDR1 SGHDN and CDR2 FVKESK come from the germline V gene.

This clone was seen just once. The gene calls are TRBV9 and TRBJ2-7, with 7 positions matching TRBD1. CDR1 and CDR2 from the germline V gene are SGDLS and YYNGEE. This CDR3 contains 14 residues. V lost 4 bases and J lost 2; bases outside the gene matches: 6. DNA of the CDR3: TGTGCCAGCAGCTCCGGGACAGATCCCTACGAGCAGTACTTC. This sequence encodes CASSSGTDPYEQYF.

The chain has TRBV6-5 and TRBJ2-7; 8 positions match TRBD2. The CDR3 totals 15 residues. The germline CDR1 and CDR2 sequences are MNHEY and SVGAGI. V lost 6 bases to trimming and J lost 6 bases; unmatched junction nucleotides: 13. CDR3 nucleotide sequence: TGTGCCAGCAGCTCACTCCTGGGACTAGGGGTCGAGCAGTACTTC. Its translation is CASSSLLGLGVEQYF.

The rearrangement uses TRBV9 and TRBJ2-1, with TRBD2 identical over 7 bases. J was trimmed by 7 bases and V by 3 bases; bases with no gene match: 7. The CDR3 has 14 amino acids. Germline loops: CDR1 SGDLS, CDR2 YYNGEE. The CDR3 DNA is TGTGCCAGCAGCGAGCAAGCGGGGTCAAATGAGCAGTTCTTC. This sequence encodes CASSEQAGSNEQFF. Filled out from reference TRBV9 and TRBJ2-1, the complete variable domain reads DSGVTQTPKHLITATGQRVTLRCSPRSGDLSVYWYQQSLDQGLQFLIQYYNGEERAKGNILERFSAQQFPDLHSELNLSSLELGDSALYFCASSEQAGSNEQFFGPGTRLTVL.

This clone was found once. The chain recombines TRBV29-1 with TRBJ1-2; tentatively, D is TRBD1 (6 bases). The CDR3 length is 11 residues. Germline V gives CDR1 SQVTM, CDR2 ANQGSEA. The V end was cut by 7 bases, the J end by 8 bases, with 14 bases between. The CDR3 DNA sequence: TGCAGCGCCGGAAGGACAGCGGGCTACACCTTC. As protein: CSAGRTAGYTF. Drawing the rest from reference TRBV29-1 and TRBJ1-2, the complete variable domain is SAVISQKPSRDICQRGTSLTIQCQVDSQVTMMFWYRQQPGQSLTLIATANQGSEATYESGFVIDKFPISRPNLTFSTLTVSNMSPEDSSIYLCSAGRTAGYTFGSGTRLTVV.

This clone was seen only once. This rearrangement joins TRBV19 to TRBJ2-1; possibly TRBD1 for D (5 bases). The CDR3 runs to 13 residues. The germline V gene encodes CDR1 LNHDA and CDR2 SQIVND (reference sequence). Trimming took off 5 bases at V and 5 bases at J, with 10 bases between the two ends. Here the CDR3 reads CASSSQDNNEQFF. The DNA for the CDR3 is TGTGCCAGTAGTTCACAGGACAACAATGAGCAGTTCTTC.

The chain carries TRBV2 and TRBJ1-5; 10 bases are shared with TRBD1. CDR1 is SNHLY, CDR2 FYNNEI, per germline. This CDR3 comprises 14 residues. The junction had 5 bases not matched to a gene; V was cut back by 7 bases and J by 5 bases. This CDR3 is CASTGQGRDQPQHF. The CDR3 nucleotides are TGTGCCAGCACGGGACAGGGGAGGGATCAGCCCCAGCATTTT.

The chain carries TRBV7-8 and TRBJ2-7; TRBD1 matches at 8 bases. Germline lookup yields CDR1 SGHVS and CDR2 FQNEAQ. This CDR3 has 15 amino acids. Unmatched junction bases numbered 16, after V lost 8 bases and J lost 7 bases. The CDR3 spells CASHSLGQGAGEQYF. The CDR3 nucleotides are TGTGCCAGCCATTCTTTGGGGCAGGGGGCCGGGGAGCAGTACTTC.

This sequence joins TRBV18 and TRBJ2-7, with 8 bases aligning to TRBD1. V was clipped by 2 bases and J by 9 bases; unmatched bases: 9. The germline V gene encodes CDR1 KGHSH and CDR2 LQKENI. The CDR3 runs to 14 residues. CDR3 amino acids: CASSPGAGGAGQYF. The CDR3 DNA reads as TGTGCCAGCTCACCAGGTGCAGGGGGCGCGGGGCAGTACTTC.

The CDR3 nucleotides read TGCGCCAGCGGCAGCGGGGTCTCCTACGAGCAGTACTTC. Protein sequence: CASGSGVSYEQYF. V gene TRBV4-3 combines with J gene TRBJ2-7, with 7 bases lining up with TRBD2. Germline CDR1 is LGHNA and CDR2 is YSLEER. After removal of 8 bases from V and 0 bases from J, the junction contained 4 bases not matched to a gene. The CDR3 covers 13 residues.

This clone was observed a few times. The chain employs TRBV5-6 and TRBJ2-3, with 7 bases fitting TRBD1. This CDR3 has 15 residues. Germline V CDR1 and CDR2: SGHDT, YYEEEE. The V gene end was trimmed by 4 bases and the J gene end by 3 bases; junction bases not matched to a gene: 8. The CDR3 loop is CASSAYRGVTDTQYF. CDR3 sequence (DNA): TGTGCCAGCAGCGCGTACAGGGGCGTGACAGATACGCAGTATTTT. The full variable domain, its missing parts supplied by reference TRBV5-6 and TRBJ2-3, is DAGVTQSPTHLIKTRGQQVTLRCSPKSGHDTVSWYQQALGQGPQFIFQYYEEEERQRGNFPDRFSGHQFPNYSSELNVNALLLGDSALYLCASSAYRGVTDTQYFGPGTRLTVL.

About this clone itself: The junction shows a germline mismatch at one end, possibly a read error. The chain couples TRBV7-7 to TRBJ2-2, with 10 nucleotides matching TRBD1. CDR1 is SSHAT, CDR2 FNYEAQ, per germline (reference sequence). There are 15 residues in the CDR3. As DNA, the CDR3 is TGTGCTAGCAGCTCGGGACAGGGGTCCGGCGGGGAGCTGTTTTTT. The encoded protein is CASSSGQGSGGELFF. Full variable domain (rest looked up from reference TRBV7-7 and TRBJ2-2): GAGVSQSPRYKVTKRGQDVTLRCDPISSHATLYWYQQALGQGPEFLTYFNYEAQPDKSGLPSDRFSAERPEGSISTLTIQRTEQRDSAMYRCASSSGQGSGGELFFGEGSRLTVL.

The chain combines TRBV12-5 with TRBJ1-2; 7 bases map to TRBD1. The CDR3 is 15 residues long. The V segment lost 5 bases and the J segment 3 bases; nucleotides outside the gene matches: 9. Germline V lookup: CDR1 LGHNT, CDR2 FRNRAP. This CDR3 reads CASGDLRGLDYGYTF. The CDR3 bases are TGTGCTAGTGGTGACCTCAGGGGGTTGGACTATGGCTACACCTTC.

This chain joins TRBV7-2 and TRBJ1-2, with unresolved D. V was cut by 2 bases and J by 8 bases, with 21 bases left in between. Germline assignment: CDR1 SGHTA and CDR2 FQGNSA. The CDR3 contains 16 residues. The CDR3 here is CASSLFDPGLPPGYTF. As DNA, the CDR3 is TGTGCCAGCAGCTTATTTGACCCCGGACTCCCGCCGGGCTACACCTTC.

This chain joins TRBV7-2 and TRBJ2-1; TRBD2 is a possible D gene (6 bases). The CDR3 sequence is 13 residues long. The germline V and J ends were trimmed by 5 bases and 10 bases, with 15 bases remaining between them. Germline V gene sequence: CDR1 SGHTA, CDR2 FQGNSA. CDR3 region: CASSAISSGEQFF. The CDR3 DNA is TGTGCCAGCAGCGCCATATCGAGCGGGGAGCAGTTCTTC.

The chain uses TRBV2 and TRBJ2-7; 11 nucleotides match TRBD2. This CDR3 region has 14 residues. V trimming: 7 bases; J trimming: 2 bases; junction bases outside the gene matches: 4. Germline values: CDR1 SNHLY, CDR2 FYNNEI. In nucleotides, the CDR3 is TGTGCCAGCATTGAGGGACTAGCGGCCTACGAGCAGTACTTC. This encodes CASIEGLAAYEQYF.

CDR3 in DNA: TGTGCCACCAGCAGTCAGATGAACACTGAAGCTTTCTTT. Its translation: CATSSQMNTEAFF. The chain employs TRBV15 and TRBJ1-1; D gene ambiguous. The CDR3 covers 13 residues. V lost 3 bases and J lost 0, with 5 bases in between. The germline V gene has CDR1 LNHNV and CDR2 YYDKDF (reference sequence). The variable domain in full, with the rest retrieved from reference TRBV15 and TRBJ1-1, is DAMVIQNPRYQVTQFGKPVTLSCSQTLNHNVMYWYQQKSSQAPKLLFHYYDKDFNNEADTPDNFQSRRPNTSFCFLDIRSPGLGDTAMYLCATSSQMNTEAFFGQGTRLTVV.

The gene calls are TRBV6-1 and TRBJ2-1; 7 positions match TRBD1. V trimming: 5 bases; J trimming: 8 bases; junction bases outside the gene matches: 9. CDR3 length: 14 residues. Germline CDR1 MNHNS, CDR2 SASEGT. The CDR3 nucleotides read TGTGCCAGCAGTTCGGACAGGTTGGTCTATGAGCAGTTCTTC. Protein product: CASSSDRLVYEQFF.

The genes are TRBV11-1 and TRBJ2-7; TRBD1 aligns across 8 bases. The CDR3 runs 14 residues. The V gene end was trimmed by 8 bases and the J gene end by 3 bases; junction bases not matched to a gene: 9. From germline, CDR1 is SGHAT and CDR2 FQDESV (reference sequence). The DNA of the CDR3 is TGTGCCAGCTCCCTTGAAGGACAGGGCTACGAGCAGTACTTC. Residues: CASSLEGQGYEQYF.

In its sample, this clone was seen once. CDR3 nucleotide sequence: TGTGCCAGCAGCCCCATAGCGGGGGCCTACAATGAGCAGTTCTTC. As protein: CASSPIAGAYNEQFF. The chain couples TRBV7-2 to TRBJ2-1; TRBD2 aligns across 9 bases. Germline CDR1 SGHTA, CDR2 FQGNSA. This CDR3 comprises 15 residues. With 5 bases clipped from V and 2 bases from J, the junction kept 4 bases outside the gene matches.

This clone was counted between two and nine times. CDR3 bases: TGCGCCAGCAGCCTACTCGGGACAGGCGATACTGAAGCTTTCTTT. Encoded protein: CASSLLGTGDTEAFF. The chain combines TRBV4-1 with TRBJ1-1; 8 bases agree with TRBD1. The length of the CDR3 is 15 residues. Germline loops: CDR1 MGHRA, CDR2 YSYEKL. Trimming cost V 4 bases and J 5 bases; bases outside gene matches: 9.

This clone was seen only once. The chain recombines TRBV5-1 with TRBJ1-6; 7 bases fit TRBD1. The J segment lost 8 bases and the V segment lost 2 bases, leaving 4 bases of the junction unmatched. The CDR3 extends over 14 amino acids. Germline V gene data show CDR1 as SGHRS and CDR2 as YFSETQ. CDR3 nucleotides: TGCGCCAGCAGCTTCGGGACAGCTGATTCACCCCTCCACTTT. Encoded protein: CASSFGTADSPLHF.

This rearrangement joins TRBV13 to TRBJ2-5; D remains ambiguous. Trimming left V 5 bases short and J 0 bases short, with 4 bases between. Germline CDR1 PRHDT, CDR2 FYEKMQ (reference sequence). The CDR3 spans 12 residues. CDR3 sequence reads: CASSQYQETQYF. The CDR3 nucleotides read TGTGCCAGCAGCCAGTACCAAGAGACCCAGTACTTC.

The gene calls are TRBV27 and TRBJ2-7, with TRBD1 matching 8 bases. With 8 bases clipped from V and 2 bases from J, the junction kept 8 bases outside the gene matches. Germline CDR1 reads MNHEY; CDR2 reads SMNVEV (reference sequence). The CDR3 length is 14 residues. The CDR3 region is CASAPGTGTYEQYF. The CDR3 bases are TGTGCCAGCGCGCCCGGGACAGGAACCTACGAGCAGTACTTC.

Points on this clone: Its ends do not fully match the called genes, so a read error is possible. This chain joins TRBV7-7 and TRBJ1-1; the D gene is possibly TRBD1 (5 bases). The CDR3 runs to 16 residues. The V gene's germline CDR1 is SSHAT and CDR2 FNYEAQ (reference sequence). DNA for the CDR3: TGTGCTAGCAGCCGAGGGGAGGTGGGGAGGAACACTGAAGCTTTCTTT. Translation: CASSRGEVGRNTEAFF.